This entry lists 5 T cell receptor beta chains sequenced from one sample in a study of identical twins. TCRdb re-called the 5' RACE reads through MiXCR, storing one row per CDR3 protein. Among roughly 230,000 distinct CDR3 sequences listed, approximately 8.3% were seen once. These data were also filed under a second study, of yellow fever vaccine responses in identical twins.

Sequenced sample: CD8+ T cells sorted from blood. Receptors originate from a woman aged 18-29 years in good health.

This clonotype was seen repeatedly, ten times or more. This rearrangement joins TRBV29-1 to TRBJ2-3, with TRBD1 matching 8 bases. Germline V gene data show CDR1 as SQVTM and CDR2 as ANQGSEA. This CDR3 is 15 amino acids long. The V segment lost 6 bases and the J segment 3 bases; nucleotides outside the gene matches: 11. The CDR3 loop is CSVGGQGVGTDTQYF. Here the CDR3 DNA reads TGCAGCGTCGGAGGACAGGGAGTGGGGACAGATACGCAGTATTTT.

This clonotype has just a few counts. CDR3 amino acids: CSARDLPGGLEQYF. For the CDR3, the DNA is TGCAGTGCTAGAGATTTACCGGGAGGGCTAGAGCAGTACTTC. The chain links TRBV20-1 to TRBJ2-7; 8 nucleotides align to TRBD2. CDR3 size: 14 residues. Germline-derived CDR1 and CDR2 are DFQATT and SNEGSKA (reference sequence). The J segment lost 7 bases and the V segment lost 0 bases, leaving 8 bases of the junction unmatched.

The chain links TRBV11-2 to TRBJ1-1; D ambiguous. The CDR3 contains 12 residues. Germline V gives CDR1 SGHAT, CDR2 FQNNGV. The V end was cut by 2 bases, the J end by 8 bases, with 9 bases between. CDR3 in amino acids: CASSLTENEAFF. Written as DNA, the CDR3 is TGTGCCAGCAGCTTAACTGAAAACGAAGCTTTCTTT.

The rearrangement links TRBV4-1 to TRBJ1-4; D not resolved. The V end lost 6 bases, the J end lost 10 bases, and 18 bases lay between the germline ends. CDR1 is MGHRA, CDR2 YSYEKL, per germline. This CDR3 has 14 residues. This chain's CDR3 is CASRDGEQSGKLFF. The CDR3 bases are TGCGCCAGCAGGGATGGGGAACAAAGCGGAAAACTGTTTTTT.

The CDR3 DNA is TGCAGTGCTAGGGCTAGCGTACACACCGGGGAGCTGTTTTTT. Residues: CSARASVHTGELFF. The chain recombines TRBV20-1 with TRBJ2-2; tentative D call: TRBD2 (6 bases). V lost 3 bases to trimming and J lost 3 bases, with 11 bases between them. CDR3 size: 14 residues. Germline CDR1 and CDR2: DFQATT and SNEGSKA (reference sequence).